Detailed here is one T cell receptor beta chain. Its antigen is currently not known. No much larger clonotype is one base removed from it; base qualities were not supplied. This entry comes from a study of T cell responses to AZD1222 COVID-19 vaccine (dated by TCRdb to about 2021). With respect to the entire study: AZD1222 recipients given second doses at about 4 weeks or at about 12 weeks were pooled, since spike-specific TCR depth and breadth were not found to differ between the two schedules. A total of under 250 trial participants underwent TCR sequencing, of whom roughly 210 had received two doses of AZD1222 and around 25 had received two doses of the MenACWY control vaccine. Trial participants were enrolled by age into 18-55, 56-69 and 70-plus year subgroups, with around 150, 28 and 57 TCR-sequenced participants respectively. Points the paper makes about the study in general: Spike-specific TCR breadth and depth rose significantly after two AZD1222 doses compared with day 0 and with MenACWY recipients. Only six or seven AZD1222 recipients were SARS-CoV-2 seropositive at baseline, limiting conclusions about previously exposed vaccinees. The whole spike protein was spanned by vaccine-associated CD4 TCRs, and dominant responses were seen in regions 160-218 and 743-854. Epitopes outside the regions mutated in the B.1.351 and B.1.1.7 variants were reportedly recognized by nearly half of the unique spike-specific TCRs. Most participants were white British and females outnumbered males, and the authors suggested that clonal diversity may have been underestimated. In the small 56-69-year group, the increase in depth fell short of significance, most likely because of low power. Because no day 14 peak-response samples were available, the repertoires could be characterized only after the peak T cell response.

The CDR3 regions of human TCRbeta chains were subjected to immunosequencing. In the original analysis: TCRs in the repertoires were compared against a reference library of SARS-CoV-2-specific TCRs that had been generated with the MIRA antigen-specificity platform. Breadth was defined as the fraction of unique TCRs that were SARS-CoV-2-associated, and depth was defined as the fraction of total T cells that were SARS-CoV-2-associated. Each spike-specific TCR was assigned to its reactive spike region and to a CD4 or CD8 class using the MIRA data. Log10-transformed breadth and depth values were compared by one-way ANOVA with Sidak's multiple comparisons tests. TCRdb mirrors the immuneACCESS table, restricted to in-frame sequences. Some clones are absent from its copies; in checked studies, under half trace to an unresolved V gene, and the reason for the others is unknown. The V and J calls and clone size are taken from that table; D and trimming were inferred from the DNA. The sample profile shows under 150,000 clones; around 93% of them were found once. Around 2.7% of the sample rests with the top ten.

In light of the paper, this sample's time point label describes: baseline before first vaccination. The vaccinee samples were drawn from two UK trials, COV001 and COV002, one of which was a single-blind randomized controlled phase 2/3 trial testing AZD1222 (ChAdOx1 nCoV-19) in healthy adults. For TCRbeta chain sequencing, PBMC samples were collected from trial participants at day 0 and at day 28 after the second dose. Reading from cysteine to phenylalanine, the CDR3 counts 15 amino acids. Left in the record is the CDR3 DNA by itself, 45 bases read in frame from the first base. V has 4 bases trimmed and J has 4 bases trimmed; junction bases matching no gene number 4. The CDR1 and CDR2 encoded by the germline V gene (reference sequence) are SEHNR and FQNEAQ.

The sequence is built from TRBV7-9 and TRBJ2-1; 10 bases in the middle match TRBD1. Sequencing used peripheral blood, obtained on day 0 of AZD1222 vaccination. The sequence derives from an adult in good health. The nucleotide sequence reads TGTGCCAGCAGCTCCCAGGACAGGGGGTACAATGAGCAGTTCTTC. The encoded protein is CASSSQDRGYNEQFF.